This T cell receptor beta chain is from a study of cytomegalovirus exposure and HLA in healthy donors. CDR3 length: 15 residues. Trimming shortened V by 0 bases and J by 5 bases, and 10 bases separated the two germline ends. Germline CDR1 SGHTA, CDR2 FQGNSA. The method was immunoSEQ multiplex PCR; TCRdb's version includes in-frame clones alone and lacks a portion of them. The sample lists hundreds of thousands of clones, roughly 88% occurring once. This clone was seen more than once but under ten times. This TCR was recovered from a woman younger than 45 in good health and CMV-seronegative. Sample: PBMCs. The chain uses TRBV7-2 and TRBJ2-2, with D unclear. The CDR3 is CASSLARLLTGELFF. CDR3 nucleotides: TGTGCCAGCAGCTTAGCGCGTTTACTTACCGGGGAGCTGTTTTTT.